The T cell receptor (beta chain) under discussion was sequenced for a study of cytomegalovirus exposure and HLA in healthy donors. Whole-study context: The use of the same platform for the 120 or so validation repertoires and the approximately 670 first-cohort repertoires was reported by a later analysis. General study results and limits: For most TCR sequences rarity was the rule, although some public TCRs occurred in many donors.

About this clone itself: Antigen unknown.

Separate from the roughly 700-subject first cohort was the roughly 120-subject validation cohort, to which the donors belonged. V lost 5 bases, J lost 4 bases, and 11 bases lay in between. Germline V gene lookup returns CDR1 SEHNR and CDR2 FQNEAQ (reference sequence). The length of the CDR3 is 13 residues. Clones were sequenced by immunoSEQ multiplex PCR, and TCRdb holds only the in-frame ones, with some missing. The table has roughly 73,000 clones, approximately 95% seen once. Sample: PBMCs. V is TRBV7-9 and J is TRBJ1-2; possible D gene TRBD1, 6 bases. The receptor comes from a man aged 18 to 29 in good health and CMV-seronegative. The CDR3 loop is CASSRTESYGYTF. The CDR3 DNA reads as TGTGCCAGCAGCAGGACAGAATCCTATGGCTACACCTTC. Full variable domain (missing parts from reference TRBV7-9 and TRBJ1-2): DTGVSQNPRHKITKRGQNVTFRCDPISEHNRLYWYRQTLGQGPEFLTYFQNEAQLEKSRLLSDRFSAERPKGSFSTLEIQRTEQGDSAMYLCASSRTESYGYTFGSGTRLTVV.